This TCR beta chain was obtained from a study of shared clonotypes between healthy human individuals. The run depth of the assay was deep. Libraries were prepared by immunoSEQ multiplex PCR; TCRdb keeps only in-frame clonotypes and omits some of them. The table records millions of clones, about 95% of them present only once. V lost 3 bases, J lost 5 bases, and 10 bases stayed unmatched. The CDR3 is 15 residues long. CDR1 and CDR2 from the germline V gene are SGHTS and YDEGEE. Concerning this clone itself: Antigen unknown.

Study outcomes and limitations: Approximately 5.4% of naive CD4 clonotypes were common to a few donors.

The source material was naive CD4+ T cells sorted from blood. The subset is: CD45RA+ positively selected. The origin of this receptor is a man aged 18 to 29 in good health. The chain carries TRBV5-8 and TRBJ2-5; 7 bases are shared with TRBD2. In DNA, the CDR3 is TGTGCCAGCAGCTCGGGGGGTAGGCAGGCGGAGACCCAGTACTTC. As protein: CASSSGGRQAETQYF.